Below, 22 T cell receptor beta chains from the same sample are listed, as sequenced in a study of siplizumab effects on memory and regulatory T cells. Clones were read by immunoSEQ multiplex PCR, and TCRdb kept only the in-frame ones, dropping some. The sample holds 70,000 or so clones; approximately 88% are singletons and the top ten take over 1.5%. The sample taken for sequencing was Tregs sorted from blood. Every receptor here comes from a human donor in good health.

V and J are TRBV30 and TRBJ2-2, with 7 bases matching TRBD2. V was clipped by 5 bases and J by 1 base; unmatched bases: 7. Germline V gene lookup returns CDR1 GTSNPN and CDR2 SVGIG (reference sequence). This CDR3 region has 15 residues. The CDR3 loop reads CAWLRSSGNTGELFF. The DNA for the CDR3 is TGTGCCTGGTTGAGATCTAGCGGGAACACCGGGGAGCTGTTTTTT. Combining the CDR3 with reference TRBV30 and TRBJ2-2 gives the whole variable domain SQTIHQWPATLVQPVGSPLSLECTVEGTSNPNLYWYRQAAGRGLQLLFYSVGIGQISSEVPQNLSASRPQDRQFILSSKKLLLSDSGFYLCAWLRSSGNTGELFFGEGSRLTVL.

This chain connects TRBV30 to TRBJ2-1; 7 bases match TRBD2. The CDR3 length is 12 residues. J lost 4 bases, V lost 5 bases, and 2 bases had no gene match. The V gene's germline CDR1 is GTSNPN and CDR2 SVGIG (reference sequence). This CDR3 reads CAWGLVYNEQFF. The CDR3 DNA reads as TGTGCCTGGGGACTAGTGTACAATGAGCAGTTCTTC.

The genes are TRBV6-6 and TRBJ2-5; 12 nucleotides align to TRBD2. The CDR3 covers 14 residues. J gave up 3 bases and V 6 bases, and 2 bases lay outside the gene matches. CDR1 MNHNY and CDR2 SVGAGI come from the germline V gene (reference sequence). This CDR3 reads CASRRLAGEETQYF. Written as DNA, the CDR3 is TGTGCCAGCAGGAGACTAGCGGGAGAAGAGACCCAGTACTTC.

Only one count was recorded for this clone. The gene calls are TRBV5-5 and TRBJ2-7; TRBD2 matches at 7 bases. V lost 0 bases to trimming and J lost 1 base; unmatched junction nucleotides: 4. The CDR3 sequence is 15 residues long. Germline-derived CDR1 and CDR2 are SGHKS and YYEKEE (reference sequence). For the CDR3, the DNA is TGTGCCAGCAGCTTGGCCGGGACTAAATCCTACGAGCAGTACTTC. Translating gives CASSLAGTKSYEQYF.

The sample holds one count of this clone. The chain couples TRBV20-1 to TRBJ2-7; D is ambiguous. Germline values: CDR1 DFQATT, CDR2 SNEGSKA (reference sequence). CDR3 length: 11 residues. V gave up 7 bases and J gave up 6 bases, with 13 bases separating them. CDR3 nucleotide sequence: TGCAGTGTTGGTGCCAGCATCGAGCAGTACTTC. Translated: CSVGASIEQYF.

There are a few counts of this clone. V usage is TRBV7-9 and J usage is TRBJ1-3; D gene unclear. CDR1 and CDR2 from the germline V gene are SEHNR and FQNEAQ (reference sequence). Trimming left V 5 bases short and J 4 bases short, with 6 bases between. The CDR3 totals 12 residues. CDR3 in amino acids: CASSNPGNTIYF. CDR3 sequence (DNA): TGTGCCAGCAGCAACCCGGGAAACACCATATATTTT.

The CDR3 spells CAWSETDYYGYTF. In DNA form, the CDR3 reads TGTGCCTGGAGTGAAACCGACTACTATGGCTACACCTTC. The V gene is TRBV30, the J gene TRBJ1-2; D is uncertain. Trimming cost V 1 base and J 3 bases, with 9 bases left between them. This CDR3 region has 13 residues. Per germline, CDR1 GTSNPN and CDR2 SVGIG (reference sequence).

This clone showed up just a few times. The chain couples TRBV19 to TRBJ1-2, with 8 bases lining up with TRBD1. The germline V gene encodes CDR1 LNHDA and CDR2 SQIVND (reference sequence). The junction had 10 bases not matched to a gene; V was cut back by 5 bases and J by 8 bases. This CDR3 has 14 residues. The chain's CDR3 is CASSLRTGPGGYTF. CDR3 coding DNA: TGTGCCAGTAGTCTACGGACAGGGCCAGGGGGCTACACCTTC.

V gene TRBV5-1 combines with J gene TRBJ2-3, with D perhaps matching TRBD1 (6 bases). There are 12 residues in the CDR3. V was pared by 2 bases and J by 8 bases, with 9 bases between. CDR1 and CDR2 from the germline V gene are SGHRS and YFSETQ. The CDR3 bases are TGCGCCAGCAGCTTTGAAGGGGGTACGCAGTATTTT. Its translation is CASSFEGGTQYF.

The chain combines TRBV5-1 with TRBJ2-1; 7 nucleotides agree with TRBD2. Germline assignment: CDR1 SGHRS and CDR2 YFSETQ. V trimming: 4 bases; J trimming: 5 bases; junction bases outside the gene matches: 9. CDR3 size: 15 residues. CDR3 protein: CASSRLGGGNNEQFF. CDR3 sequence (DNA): TGCGCCAGCAGCCGACTTGGGGGAGGGAACAATGAGCAGTTCTTC.

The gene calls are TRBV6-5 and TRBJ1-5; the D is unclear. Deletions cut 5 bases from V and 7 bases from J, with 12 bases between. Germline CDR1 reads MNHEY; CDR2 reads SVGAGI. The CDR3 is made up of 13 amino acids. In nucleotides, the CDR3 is TGTGCCAGCAGTCGATCGGGGATCCAGCCCCAGCATTTT. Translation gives CASSRSGIQPQHF.

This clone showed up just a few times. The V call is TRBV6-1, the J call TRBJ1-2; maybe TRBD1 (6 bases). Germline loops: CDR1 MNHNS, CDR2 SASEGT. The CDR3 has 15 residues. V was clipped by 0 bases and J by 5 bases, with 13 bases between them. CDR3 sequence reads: CASSEAGGESYGYTF. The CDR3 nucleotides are TGTGCCAGCAGTGAAGCGGGGGGCGAAAGTTATGGCTACACCTTC.

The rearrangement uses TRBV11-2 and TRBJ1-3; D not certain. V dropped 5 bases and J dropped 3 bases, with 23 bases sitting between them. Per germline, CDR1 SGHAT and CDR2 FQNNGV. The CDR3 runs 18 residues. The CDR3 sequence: CASSRGRVDGPVGNTIYF. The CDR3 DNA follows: TGTGCCAGCAGCCGTGGACGGGTTGACGGTCCGGTTGGAAACACCATATATTTT.

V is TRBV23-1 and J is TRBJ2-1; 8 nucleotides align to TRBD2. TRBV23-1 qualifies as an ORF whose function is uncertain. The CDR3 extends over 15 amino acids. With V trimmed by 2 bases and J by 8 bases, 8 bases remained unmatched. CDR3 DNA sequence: TGCGCCAGCAGTCAAACTCGCGGGAGGTTGCATGAGCAGTTCTTC. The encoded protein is CASSQTRGRLHEQFF.

The CDR3 loop is CASSWTSGSKTDTQYF. The CDR3 DNA follows: TGTGCCAGCAGCTGGACTAGCGGGAGTAAAACAGATACGCAGTATTTT. The chain recombines TRBV11-2 with TRBJ2-3, with TRBD2 identical over 13 bases. Per germline, CDR1 SGHAT and CDR2 FQNNGV. This CDR3 spans 16 amino acids. J lost 3 bases, V lost 4 bases, and 4 bases had no gene match.

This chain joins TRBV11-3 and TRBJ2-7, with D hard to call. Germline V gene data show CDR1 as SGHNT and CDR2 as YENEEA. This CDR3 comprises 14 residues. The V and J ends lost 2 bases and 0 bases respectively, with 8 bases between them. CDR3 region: CASSLFSDSYEQYF. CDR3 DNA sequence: TGTGCCAGCAGCTTATTTTCAGACTCCTACGAGCAGTACTTC.

DNA for the CDR3: TGTGCCAGCAGCTGGGCAGCGGCCTGGAGGACCGGGGAGCTGTTTTTT. Protein product: CASSWAAAWRTGELFF. The rearrangement uses TRBV5-8 and TRBJ2-2, with D perhaps matching TRBD2 (5 bases). This CDR3 region has 16 residues. Germline CDR1 SGHTS, CDR2 YDEGEE. The V gene lost 3 bases and the J gene lost 5 bases, with 17 bases spanning the gap.

Here the CDR3 DNA reads TGCAGCGTCCAAGGGGGGGGCCCGTCTGGAAACACCATATATTTT. Its protein is CSVQGGGPSGNTIYF. The rearrangement links TRBV29-1 to TRBJ1-3, with D possibly TRBD1 on 6 matching bases. The germline gives CDR1 SQVTM, CDR2 ANQGSEA. Deletions cut 6 bases from V and 1 base from J, with 16 bases between. CDR3 size: 15 residues. The full variable domain, in which reference TRBV29-1 and TRBJ1-3 provide the parts outside the CDR3, is SAVISQKPSRDICQRGTSLTIQCQVDSQVTMMFWYRQQPGQSLTLIATANQGSEATYESGFVIDKFPISRPNLTFSTLTVSNMSPEDSSIYLCSVQGGGPSGNTIYFGEGSWLTVV.

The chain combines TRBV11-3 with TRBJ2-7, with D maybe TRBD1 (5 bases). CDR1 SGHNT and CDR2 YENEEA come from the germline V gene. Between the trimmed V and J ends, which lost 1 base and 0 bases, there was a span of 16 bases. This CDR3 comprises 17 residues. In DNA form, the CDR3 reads TGTGCCAGCAGCTTAGTGATGAGCAGGGTGAGCTCCTACGAGCAGTACTTC. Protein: CASSLVMSRVSSYEQYF.

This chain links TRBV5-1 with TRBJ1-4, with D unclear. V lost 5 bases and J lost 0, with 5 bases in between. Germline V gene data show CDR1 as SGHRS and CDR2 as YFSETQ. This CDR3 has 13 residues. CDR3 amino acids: CASRGATNEKLFF. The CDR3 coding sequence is TGCGCCAGCAGGGGTGCAACTAATGAAAAACTGTTTTTT.

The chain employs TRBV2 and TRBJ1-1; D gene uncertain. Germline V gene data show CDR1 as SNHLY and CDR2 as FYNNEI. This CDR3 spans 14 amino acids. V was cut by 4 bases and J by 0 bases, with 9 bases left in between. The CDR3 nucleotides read TGTGCCAGCAGTGTAAATAGGGTGAACACTGAAGCTTTCTTT. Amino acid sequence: CASSVNRVNTEAFF.

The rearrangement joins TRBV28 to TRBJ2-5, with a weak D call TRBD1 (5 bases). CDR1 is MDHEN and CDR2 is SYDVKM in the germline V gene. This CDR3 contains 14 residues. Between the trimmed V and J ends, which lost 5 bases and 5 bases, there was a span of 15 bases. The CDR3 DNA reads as TGTGCCAGCAGTCTCCCAGGGATTGTGGAGACCCAGTACTTC. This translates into CASSLPGIVETQYF.